In this sample, the clone carrying this T cell receptor beta chain turned up many times. Its specificity is unknown. This sample is part of a study of T cells in Graves' hyperthyroidism and ophthalmopathy. In germline, CDR1 is MNHNY, CDR2 SVGAGI (reference sequence). V lost 0 bases to trimming and J lost 2 bases, with 10 bases between them. The CDR3 has 16 residues. Points from the study as a whole: The model made its ophthalmopathy prediction, and onset followed a median about 6.8 months later.

Template material for amplifying TCR beta CDR3 regions consisted of RNA transcripts. The study used the HTBI primer set for a first-round RT-PCR of the TCR CDR3. TCRdb re-called the multiplex PCR reads through MiXCR, storing one row per CDR3 protein. The sample has approximately 590,000 distinct CDR3 sequences; around 14% are singletons. Sequenced sample: blood. The sequence came from a woman aged 30 to 39 with Graves' hyperthyroidism. The V and J genes are TRBV6-6 and TRBJ2-2; possible D gene TRBD2, 7 bases. CDR3 region: CASSYSRGANTGELFF. The CDR3 nucleotides are TGTGCCAGCAGTTACTCTCGGGGGGCTAACACCGGGGAGCTGTTTTTT.